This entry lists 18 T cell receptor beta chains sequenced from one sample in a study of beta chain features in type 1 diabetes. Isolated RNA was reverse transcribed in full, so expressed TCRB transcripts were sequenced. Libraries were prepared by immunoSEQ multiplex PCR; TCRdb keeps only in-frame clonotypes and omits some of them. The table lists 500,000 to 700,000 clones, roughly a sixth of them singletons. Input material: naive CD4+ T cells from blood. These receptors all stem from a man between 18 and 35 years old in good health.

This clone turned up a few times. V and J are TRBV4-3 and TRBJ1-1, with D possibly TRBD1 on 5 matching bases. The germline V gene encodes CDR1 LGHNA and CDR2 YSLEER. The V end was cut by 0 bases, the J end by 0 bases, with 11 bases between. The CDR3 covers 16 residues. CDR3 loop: CASSQDIPGMNTEAFF. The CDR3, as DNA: TGCGCCAGCAGCCAAGATATTCCAGGGATGAACACTGAAGCTTTCTTT.

CDR3 loop: CASSQETRATGYTF. CDR3 DNA: TGCGCCAGCAGCCAAGAGACCAGGGCGACTGGCTACACCTTC. The rearrangement uses TRBV4-3 and TRBJ1-2; D might be TRBD1 (5 bases). The germline CDR1 and CDR2 sequences are LGHNA and YSLEER. The CDR3 is made up of 14 amino acids. The V end was cut by 0 bases, the J end by 7 bases, with 12 bases between.

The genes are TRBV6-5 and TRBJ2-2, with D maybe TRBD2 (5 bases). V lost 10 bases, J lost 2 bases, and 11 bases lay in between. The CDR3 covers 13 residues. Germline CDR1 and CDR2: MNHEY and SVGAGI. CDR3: CANAGLNTGELFF. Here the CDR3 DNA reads TGTGCCAACGCGGGTCTCAACACCGGGGAGCTGTTTTTT.

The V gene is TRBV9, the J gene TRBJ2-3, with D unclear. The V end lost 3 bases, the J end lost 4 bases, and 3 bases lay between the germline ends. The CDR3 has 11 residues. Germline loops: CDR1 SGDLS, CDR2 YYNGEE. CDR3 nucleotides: TGTGCCAGCAGCGAGGCAGATACGCAGTATTTT. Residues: CASSEADTQYF.

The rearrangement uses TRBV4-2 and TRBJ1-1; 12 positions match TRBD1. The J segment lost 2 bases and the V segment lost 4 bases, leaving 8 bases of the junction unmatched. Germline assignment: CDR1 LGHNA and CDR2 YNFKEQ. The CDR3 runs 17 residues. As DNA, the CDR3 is TGTGCCAGCAGCCCCGGGACAGGGGGCCAGTCAAACACTGAAGCTTTCTTT. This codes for CASSPGTGGQSNTEAFF.

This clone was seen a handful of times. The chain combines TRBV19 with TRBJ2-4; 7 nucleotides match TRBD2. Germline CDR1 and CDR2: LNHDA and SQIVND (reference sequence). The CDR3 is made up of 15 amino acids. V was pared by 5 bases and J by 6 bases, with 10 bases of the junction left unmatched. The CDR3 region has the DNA TGTGCCAGTAGTGCCTCGGGGCGGGAGCGAAACATTCAGTACTTC. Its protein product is CASSASGRERNIQYF.

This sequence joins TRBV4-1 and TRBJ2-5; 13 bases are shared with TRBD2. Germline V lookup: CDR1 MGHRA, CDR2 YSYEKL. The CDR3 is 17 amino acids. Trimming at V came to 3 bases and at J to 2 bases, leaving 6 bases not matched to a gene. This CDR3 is CASSQKRLAGGQETQYF. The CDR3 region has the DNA TGCGCCAGCAGCCAGAAAAGACTAGCGGGAGGTCAAGAGACCCAGTACTTC.

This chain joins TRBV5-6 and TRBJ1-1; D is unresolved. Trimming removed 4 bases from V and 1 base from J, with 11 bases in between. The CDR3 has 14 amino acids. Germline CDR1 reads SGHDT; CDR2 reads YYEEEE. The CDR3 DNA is TGTGCCAGCAGCCCGGGAAGTCGGAACACTGAAGCTTTCTTT. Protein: CASSPGSRNTEAFF. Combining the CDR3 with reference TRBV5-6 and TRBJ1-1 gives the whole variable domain DAGVTQSPTHLIKTRGQQVTLRCSPKSGHDTVSWYQQALGQGPQFIFQYYEEEERQRGNFPDRFSGHQFPNYSSELNVNALLLGDSALYLCASSPGSRNTEAFFGQGTRLTVV.

Written as DNA, the CDR3 is TGTGCCAGCAGCGTAGATACAGGAGGCGGCTACACCTTC. Translation: CASSVDTGGGYTF. The rearrangement links TRBV9 to TRBJ1-2, with a possible D match to TRBD1 (5 bases). This CDR3 region has 13 residues. Trimming left V 0 bases short and J 8 bases short, with 11 bases between. Germline loops: CDR1 SGDLS, CDR2 YYNGEE.

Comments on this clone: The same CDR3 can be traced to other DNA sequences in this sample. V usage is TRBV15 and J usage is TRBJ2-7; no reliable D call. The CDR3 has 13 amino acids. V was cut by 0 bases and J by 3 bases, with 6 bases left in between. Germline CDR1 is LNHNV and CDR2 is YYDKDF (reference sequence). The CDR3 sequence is CATSREGFYEQYF. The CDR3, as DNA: TGTGCCACCAGCAGAGAAGGCTTCTACGAGCAGTACTTC.

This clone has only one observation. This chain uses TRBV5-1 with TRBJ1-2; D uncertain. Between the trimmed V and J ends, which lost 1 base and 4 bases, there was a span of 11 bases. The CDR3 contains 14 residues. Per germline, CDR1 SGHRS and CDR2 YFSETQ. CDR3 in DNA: TGCGCCAGCAGCTTGAGGGCCTCCTCCTATGGCTACACCTTC. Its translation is CASSLRASSYGYTF. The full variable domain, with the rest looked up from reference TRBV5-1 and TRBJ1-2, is KAGVTQTPRYLIKTRGQQVTLSCSPISGHRSVSWYQQTPGQGLQFLFEYFSETQRNKGNFPGRFSGRQFSNSRSEMNVSTLELGDSALYLCASSLRASSYGYTFGSGTRLTVV.

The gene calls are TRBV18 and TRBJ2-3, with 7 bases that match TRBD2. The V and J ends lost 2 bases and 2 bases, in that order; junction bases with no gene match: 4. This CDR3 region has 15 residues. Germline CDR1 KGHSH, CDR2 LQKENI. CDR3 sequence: CASSPSGVITDTQYF. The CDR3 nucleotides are TGTGCCAGCTCACCAAGCGGGGTCATCACAGATACGCAGTATTTT. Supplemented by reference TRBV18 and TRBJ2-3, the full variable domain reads NAGVMQNPRHLVRRRGQEARLRCSPMKGHSHVYWYRQLPEEGLKFMVYLQKENIIDESGMPKERFSAEFPKEGPSILRIQQVVRGDSAAYFCASSPSGVITDTQYFGPGTRLTVL.

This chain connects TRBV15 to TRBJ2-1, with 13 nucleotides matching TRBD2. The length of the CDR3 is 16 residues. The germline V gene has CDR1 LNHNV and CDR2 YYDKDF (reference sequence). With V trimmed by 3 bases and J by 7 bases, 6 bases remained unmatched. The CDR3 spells CATSSLGLAGANEQFF. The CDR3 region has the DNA TGTGCCACCAGCAGTCTCGGACTAGCGGGAGCTAATGAGCAGTTCTTC.

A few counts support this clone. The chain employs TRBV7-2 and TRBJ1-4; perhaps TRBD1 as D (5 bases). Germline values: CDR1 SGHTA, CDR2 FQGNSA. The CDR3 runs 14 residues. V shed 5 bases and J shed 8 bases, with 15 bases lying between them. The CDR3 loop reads CASSPAQGGEKLFF. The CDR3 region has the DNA TGTGCCAGCAGCCCCGCGCAGGGAGGGGAAAAACTGTTTTTT.

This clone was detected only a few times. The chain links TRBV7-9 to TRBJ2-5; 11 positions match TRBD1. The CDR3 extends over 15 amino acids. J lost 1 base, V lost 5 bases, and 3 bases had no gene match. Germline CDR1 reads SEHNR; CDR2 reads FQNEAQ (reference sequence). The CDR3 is CASSKGTGGQETQYF. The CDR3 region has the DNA TGTGCCAGCAGCAAAGGGACAGGGGGCCAAGAGACCCAGTACTTC.

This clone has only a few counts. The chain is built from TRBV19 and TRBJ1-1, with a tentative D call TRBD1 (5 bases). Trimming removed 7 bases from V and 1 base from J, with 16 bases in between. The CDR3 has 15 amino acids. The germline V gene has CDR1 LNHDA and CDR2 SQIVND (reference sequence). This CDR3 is CASIGPTGANTEAFF. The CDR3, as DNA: TGTGCCAGTATAGGCCCCACAGGAGCGAACACTGAAGCTTTCTTT.

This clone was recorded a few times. CDR3 sequence (DNA): TGTGCCAGCAGTGGGACAGGGGGCCTCACCGGGGAGCTGTTTTTT. Encoded protein: CASSGTGGLTGELFF. The J gene is TRBJ2-2, the V gene TRBV6-5; 12 bases are shared with TRBD1. This CDR3 has 15 amino acids. The V segment lost 5 bases and the J segment 4 bases; nucleotides outside the gene matches: 2. Looked up from germline, CDR1 is MNHEY and CDR2 is SVGAGI.

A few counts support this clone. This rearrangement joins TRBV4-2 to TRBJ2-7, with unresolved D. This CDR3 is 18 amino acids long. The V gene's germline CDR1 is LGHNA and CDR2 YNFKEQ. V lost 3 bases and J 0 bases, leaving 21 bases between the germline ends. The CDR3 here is CASSHAAATGPVSYEQYF. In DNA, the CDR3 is TGTGCCAGCAGCCACGCCGCTGCGACCGGGCCCGTCTCCTACGAGCAGTACTTC.